Described below is a single T cell receptor (beta chain) sequence and its context. Clones were sequenced by immunoSEQ multiplex PCR, and TCRdb holds only the in-frame ones, with some missing. The table lists some 130,000 clones, roughly 92% of them singletons. This sample is drawn from a study of control samples from healthy donors and cancer patients. This clonotype originated in a man between 18 and 29 years old in good health. The sequenced material came from blood.

The CDR3 DNA is TGTGCCAGCAGTTGGACAGGGGGTTTGGATAACTATGGCTACACCTTC. This translates into CASSWTGGLDNYGYTF. The rearrangement joins TRBV27 to TRBJ1-2; 10 positions agree with TRBD1. This CDR3 comprises 16 residues. V dropped 4 bases and J dropped 1; count of bases not matched to a gene: 6. Germline loops: CDR1 MNHEY, CDR2 SMNVEV (reference sequence).